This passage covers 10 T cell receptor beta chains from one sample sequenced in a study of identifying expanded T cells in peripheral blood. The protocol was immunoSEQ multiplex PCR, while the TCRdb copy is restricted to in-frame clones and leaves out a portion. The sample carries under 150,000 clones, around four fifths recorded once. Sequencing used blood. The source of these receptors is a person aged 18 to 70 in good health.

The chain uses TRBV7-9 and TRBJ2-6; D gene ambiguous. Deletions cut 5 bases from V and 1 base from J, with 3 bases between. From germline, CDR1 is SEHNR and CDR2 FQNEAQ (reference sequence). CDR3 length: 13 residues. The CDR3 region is CASSRSGANVLTF. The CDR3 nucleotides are TGTGCCAGCAGCCGATCTGGGGCCAACGTCCTGACTTTC.

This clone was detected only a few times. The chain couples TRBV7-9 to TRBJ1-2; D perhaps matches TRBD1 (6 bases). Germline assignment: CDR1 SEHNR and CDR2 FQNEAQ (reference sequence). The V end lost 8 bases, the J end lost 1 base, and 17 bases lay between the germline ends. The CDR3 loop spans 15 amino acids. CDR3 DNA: TGTGCCAGCGGCCCCGACAAGGACAGTAACTATGGCTACACCTTC. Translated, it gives CASGPDKDSNYGYTF.

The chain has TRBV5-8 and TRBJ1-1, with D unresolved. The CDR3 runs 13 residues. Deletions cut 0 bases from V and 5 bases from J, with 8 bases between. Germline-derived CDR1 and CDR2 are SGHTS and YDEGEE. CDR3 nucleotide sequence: TGTGCCAGCAGCTTGGAAGGAGGTACTGAAGCTTTCTTT. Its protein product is CASSLEGGTEAFF.

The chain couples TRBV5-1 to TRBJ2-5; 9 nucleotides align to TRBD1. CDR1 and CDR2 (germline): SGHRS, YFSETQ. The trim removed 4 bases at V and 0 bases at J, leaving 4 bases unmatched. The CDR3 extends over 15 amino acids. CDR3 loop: CASSRQGGYQETQYF. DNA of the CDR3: TGCGCCAGCAGCAGACAGGGGGGGTACCAAGAGACCCAGTACTTC.

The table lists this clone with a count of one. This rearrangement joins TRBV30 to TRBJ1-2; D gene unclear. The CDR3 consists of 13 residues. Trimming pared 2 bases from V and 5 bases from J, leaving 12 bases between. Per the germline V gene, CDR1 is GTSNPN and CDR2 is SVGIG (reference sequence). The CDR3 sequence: CAWSFAGPYGYTF. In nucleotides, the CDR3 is TGTGCCTGGAGTTTCGCCGGACCTTATGGCTACACCTTC.

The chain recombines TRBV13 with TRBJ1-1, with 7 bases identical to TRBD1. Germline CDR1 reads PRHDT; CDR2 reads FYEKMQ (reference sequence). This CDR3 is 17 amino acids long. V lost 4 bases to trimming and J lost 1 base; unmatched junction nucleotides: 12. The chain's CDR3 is CASSSNQGEFPNTEAFF. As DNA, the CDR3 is TGTGCCAGCAGCTCCAATCAGGGGGAATTCCCGAACACTGAAGCTTTCTTT.

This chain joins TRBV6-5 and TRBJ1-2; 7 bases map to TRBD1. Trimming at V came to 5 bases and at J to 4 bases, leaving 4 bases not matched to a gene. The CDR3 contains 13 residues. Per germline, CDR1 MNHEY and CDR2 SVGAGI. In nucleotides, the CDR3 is TGTGCCAGCAGTCTCGGGACAGTCTATGGCTACACCTTC. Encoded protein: CASSLGTVYGYTF.

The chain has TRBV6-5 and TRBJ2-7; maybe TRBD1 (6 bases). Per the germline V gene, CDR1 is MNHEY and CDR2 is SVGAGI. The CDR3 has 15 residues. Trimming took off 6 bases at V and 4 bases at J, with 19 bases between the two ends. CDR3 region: CASRNSGGVKYEQYF. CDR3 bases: TGTGCCAGCAGAAACTCTGGGGGCGTTAAATACGAGCAGTACTTC.

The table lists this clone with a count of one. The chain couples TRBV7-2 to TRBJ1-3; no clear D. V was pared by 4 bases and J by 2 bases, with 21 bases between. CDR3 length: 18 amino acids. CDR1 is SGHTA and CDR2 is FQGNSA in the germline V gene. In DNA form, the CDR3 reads TGTGCCAGCAGCTCCCGGGGAACGTTTAGGGCGGCTGGAAACACCATATATTTT. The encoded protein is CASSSRGTFRAAGNTIYF.

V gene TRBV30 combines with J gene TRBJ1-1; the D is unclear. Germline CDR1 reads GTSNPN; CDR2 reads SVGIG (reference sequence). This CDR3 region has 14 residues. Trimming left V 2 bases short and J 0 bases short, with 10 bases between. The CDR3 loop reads CAWSQRTMNTEAFF. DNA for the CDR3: TGTGCCTGGAGTCAGAGAACCATGAACACTGAAGCTTTCTTT.